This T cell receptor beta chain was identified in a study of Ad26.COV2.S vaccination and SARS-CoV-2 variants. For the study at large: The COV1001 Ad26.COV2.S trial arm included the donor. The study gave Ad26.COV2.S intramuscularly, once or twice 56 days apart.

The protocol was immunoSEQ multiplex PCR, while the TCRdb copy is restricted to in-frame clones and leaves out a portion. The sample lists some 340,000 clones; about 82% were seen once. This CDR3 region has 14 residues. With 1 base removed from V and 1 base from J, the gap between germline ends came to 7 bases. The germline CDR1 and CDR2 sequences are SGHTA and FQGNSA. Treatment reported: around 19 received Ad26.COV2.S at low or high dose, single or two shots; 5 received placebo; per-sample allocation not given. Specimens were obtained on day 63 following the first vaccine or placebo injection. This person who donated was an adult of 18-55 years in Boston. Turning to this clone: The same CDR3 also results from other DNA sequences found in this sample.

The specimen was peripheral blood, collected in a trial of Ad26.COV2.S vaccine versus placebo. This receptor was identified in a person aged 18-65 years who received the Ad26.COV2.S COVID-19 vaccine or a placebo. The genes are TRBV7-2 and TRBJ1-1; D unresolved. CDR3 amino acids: CASSLGRANTEAFF. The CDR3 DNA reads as TGTGCCAGCAGCTTAGGACGGGCGAACACTGAAGCTTTCTTT.